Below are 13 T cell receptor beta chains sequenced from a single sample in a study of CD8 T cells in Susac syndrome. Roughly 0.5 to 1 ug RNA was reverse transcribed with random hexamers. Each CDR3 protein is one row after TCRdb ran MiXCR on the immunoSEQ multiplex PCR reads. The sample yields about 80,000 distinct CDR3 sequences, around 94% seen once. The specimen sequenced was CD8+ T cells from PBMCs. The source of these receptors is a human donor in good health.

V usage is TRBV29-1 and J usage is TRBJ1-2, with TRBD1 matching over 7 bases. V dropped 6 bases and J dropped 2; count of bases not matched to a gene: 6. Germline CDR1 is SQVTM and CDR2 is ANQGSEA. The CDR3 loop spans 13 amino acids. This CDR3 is CSVQGPLNYGYTF. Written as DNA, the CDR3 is TGCAGCGTACAGGGGCCTCTCAACTATGGCTACACCTTC.

In DNA form, the CDR3 reads TGTGCCAGCAGCGTAGAGGGGACAGGGGCGCTTTATGGCTACACCTTC. This translates into CASSVEGTGALYGYTF. This chain connects TRBV9 to TRBJ1-2; 10 nucleotides agree with TRBD1. The CDR3 spans 16 residues. V lost 0 bases and J lost 5; bases outside the gene matches: 7. From germline, CDR1 is SGDLS and CDR2 YYNGEE.

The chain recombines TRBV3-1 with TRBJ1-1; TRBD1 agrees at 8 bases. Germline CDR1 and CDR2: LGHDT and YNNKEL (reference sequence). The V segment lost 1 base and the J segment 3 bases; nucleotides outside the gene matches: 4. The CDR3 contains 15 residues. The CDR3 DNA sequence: TGTGCCAGCAGCCAAGTGTACAGGGGGGACACTGAAGCTTTCTTT. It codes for CASSQVYRGDTEAFF.

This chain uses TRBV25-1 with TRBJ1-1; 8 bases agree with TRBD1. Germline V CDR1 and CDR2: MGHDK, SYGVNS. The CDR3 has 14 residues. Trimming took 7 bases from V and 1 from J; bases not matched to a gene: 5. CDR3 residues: CASITGGRNTEAFF. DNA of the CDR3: TGTGCCAGCATCACAGGGGGACGGAACACTGAAGCTTTCTTT.

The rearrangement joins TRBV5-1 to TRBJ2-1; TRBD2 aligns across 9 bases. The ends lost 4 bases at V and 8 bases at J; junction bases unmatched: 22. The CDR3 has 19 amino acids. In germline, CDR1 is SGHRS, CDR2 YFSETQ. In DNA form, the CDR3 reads TGCGCCAGCAGCCCAGAATCAAATAGCGGGAGCGGAGTTAGCGATGAGCAGTTCTTC. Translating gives CASSPESNSGSGVSDEQFF.

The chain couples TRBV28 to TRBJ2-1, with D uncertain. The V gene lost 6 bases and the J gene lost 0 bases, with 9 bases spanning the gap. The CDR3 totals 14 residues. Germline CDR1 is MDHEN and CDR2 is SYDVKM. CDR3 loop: CASRVSSSYNEQFF. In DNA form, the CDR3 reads TGTGCCAGCAGAGTTTCCAGCTCCTACAATGAGCAGTTCTTC.

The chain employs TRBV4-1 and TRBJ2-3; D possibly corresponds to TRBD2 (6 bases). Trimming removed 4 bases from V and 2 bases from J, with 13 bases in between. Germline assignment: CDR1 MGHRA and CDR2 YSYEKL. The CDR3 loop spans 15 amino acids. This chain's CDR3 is CASSPGLQSTDTQYF. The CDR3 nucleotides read TGCGCCAGCAGCCCGGGACTCCAATCCACAGATACGCAGTATTTT.

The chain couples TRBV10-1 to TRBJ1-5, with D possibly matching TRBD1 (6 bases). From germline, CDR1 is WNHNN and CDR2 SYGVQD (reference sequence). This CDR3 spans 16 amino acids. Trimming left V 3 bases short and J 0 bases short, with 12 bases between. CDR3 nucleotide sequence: TGCGCCAGCAGTGAAGGGACACCTTATAGCAATCAGCCCCAGCATTTT. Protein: CASSEGTPYSNQPQHF.

The CDR3 sequence: CASSQEGRLPFNEKLFF. Here the CDR3 DNA reads TGCGCCAGCAGCCAAGAGGGCCGTCTCCCATTTAATGAAAAACTGTTTTTT. The chain has TRBV4-3 and TRBJ1-4; D not certain. Germline V CDR1 and CDR2: LGHNA, YSLEER. CDR3 length: 17 residues. The V gene lost 0 bases and the J gene lost 4 bases, with 15 bases spanning the gap.

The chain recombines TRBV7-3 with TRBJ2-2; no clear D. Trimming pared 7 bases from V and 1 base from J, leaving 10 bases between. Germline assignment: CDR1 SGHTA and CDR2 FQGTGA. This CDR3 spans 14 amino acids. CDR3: CASTLLGNTGELFF. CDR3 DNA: TGTGCCAGCACCCTTCTGGGGAACACCGGGGAGCTGTTTTTT. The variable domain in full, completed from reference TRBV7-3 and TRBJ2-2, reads GAGVSQTPSNKVTEKGKYVELRCDPISGHTALYWYRQSLGQGPEFLIYFQGTGAADDSGLPNDRFFAVRPEGSVSTLKIQRTERGDSAVYLCASTLLGNTGELFFGEGSRLTVL.

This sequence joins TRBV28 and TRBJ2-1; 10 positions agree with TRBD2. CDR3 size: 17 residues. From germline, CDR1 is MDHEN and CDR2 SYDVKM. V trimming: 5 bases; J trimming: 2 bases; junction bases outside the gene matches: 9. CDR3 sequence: CASSPTPLAGPYNEQFF. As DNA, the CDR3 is TGTGCCAGCAGTCCCACCCCACTAGCGGGACCCTACAATGAGCAGTTCTTC.

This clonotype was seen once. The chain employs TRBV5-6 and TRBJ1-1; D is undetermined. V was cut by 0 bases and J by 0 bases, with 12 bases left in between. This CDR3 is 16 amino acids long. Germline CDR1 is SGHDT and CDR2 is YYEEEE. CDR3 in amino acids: CASSLVGRALNTEAFF. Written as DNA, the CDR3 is TGTGCCAGCAGCTTGGTGGGTCGGGCTTTGAACACTGAAGCTTTCTTT.

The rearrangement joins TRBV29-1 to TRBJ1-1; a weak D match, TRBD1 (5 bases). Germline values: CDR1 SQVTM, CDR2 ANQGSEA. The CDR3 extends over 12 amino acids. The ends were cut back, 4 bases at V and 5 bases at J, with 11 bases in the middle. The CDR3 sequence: CSVVAGRTEAFF. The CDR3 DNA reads TGCAGCGTTGTGGCAGGGCGAACTGAAGCTTTCTTT.